This T cell receptor (beta chain) was recovered during a study of Graves' ophthalmopathy and Graves' hyperthyroidism. Notes on the study in general: The model's prediction of ophthalmopathy progression had 70.59% sensitivity and 72% to 80% specificity.

This CDR3 spans 12 amino acids. Germline lookup yields CDR1 ENHRY and CDR2 SYGVKD. RNA transcripts provided the template for amplifying TCR beta CDR3 regions. Second-round multiplex PCR followed a first-round RT-PCR using HTBI primers. Using its own MiXCR run on the multiplex PCR reads, TCRdb lists one record per CDR3 protein. The table has about 740,000 distinct CDR3 sequences, approximately 40% seen once; the top ten hold 40% to 45%. Worth noting for this clonotype: Its antigen is still unknown. One end of the junction is discordant with germline, which a read error may explain.

Moderate-to-severe activity, with CAS ≥3, NOSPECS ≥4 and duration under 3 months, characterized the donors with ophthalmopathy. Sequenced material: peripheral blood. The V and J genes are TRBV10-3 and TRBJ1-2; 7 bases map to TRBD1. The TCR was taken from an adult man with Graves' ophthalmopathy. CDR3 sequence reads: CAIGTDVYAYTF. The CDR3 nucleotides are TGTGCCATTGGGACAGACGTTTATGCCTACACCTTC.